This T cell receptor beta chain came from a study of T cell clonality in common variable immunodeficiency. Findings and limits, study-wide: Fewer deletions and N-nucleotide insertions were reportedly seen in common variable immunodeficiency TCR beta sequences.

Sequencing was performed with immunoSEQ multiplex PCR; in TCRdb, only in-frame clones are kept and a portion is missing. The data show more than 25,000 clones, none appearing only once, with under 4.5% held by the ten largest. The CDR3 consists of 13 residues. CDR1 is DFQATT, CDR2 SNEGSKA, per germline (reference sequence). Trimming removed 7 bases from V and 6 bases from J; junction bases left unmatched: 10. The table lists this clone with many counts. Its antigen is as yet unknown. The read halts 3 residues ahead of the CDR3 end, with the missing end drawn from the germline J gene. The specimen was peripheral blood mononuclear cells. This TCR was sampled from a human donor with common variable immunodeficiency. The chain has TRBV20-1 and TRBJ2-7; 9 bases are a match to TRBD1. The CDR3 reads CSGTGQGTFEQYF. Incomplete CDR3 DNA: TGCAGTGGGACGGGACAGGGCACATTCGAG.